The T cell receptor (beta chain) described here comes from a study of kidney transplant recipient with SARS-CoV-2 infection. CDR1 is SGHDT, CDR2 YYEEEE, per germline. V lost 0 bases, J lost 5 bases, and 8 bases lay in between. This CDR3 comprises 13 residues. TCRdb fed the reads into MiXCR, producing one record per CDR3 protein. The sample holds under 250,000 distinct CDR3 sequences, more than 25% seen once. This clonotype was seen repeatedly, ten times or more. This clonotype originated in a male patient aged 25 to 39 who had COVID-19 and was a kidney transplant recipient. Some T cells may have originated in the graft donor. This sequence joins TRBV5-6 and TRBJ2-5, with D hard to call. Sequencing used a blood sample, obtained at baseline and around day 110 from a kidney transplant recipient. CDR3 in amino acids: CASSLVALETQYF. The CDR3, as DNA: TGTGCCAGCAGCTTGGTTGCTCTGGAGACCCAGTACTTC.